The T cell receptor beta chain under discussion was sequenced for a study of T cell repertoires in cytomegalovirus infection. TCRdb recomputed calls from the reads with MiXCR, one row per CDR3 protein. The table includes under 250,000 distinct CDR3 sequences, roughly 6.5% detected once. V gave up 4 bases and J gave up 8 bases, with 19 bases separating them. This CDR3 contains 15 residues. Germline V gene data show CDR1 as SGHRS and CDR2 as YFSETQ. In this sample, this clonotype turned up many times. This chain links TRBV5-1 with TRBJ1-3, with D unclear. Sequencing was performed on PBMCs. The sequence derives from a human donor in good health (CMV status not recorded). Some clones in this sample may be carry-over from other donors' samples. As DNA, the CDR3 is TGCGCCAGCAGCCGACGGGCCGGGGAAAAGGACACCATATATTTT. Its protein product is CASSRRAGEKDTIYF.